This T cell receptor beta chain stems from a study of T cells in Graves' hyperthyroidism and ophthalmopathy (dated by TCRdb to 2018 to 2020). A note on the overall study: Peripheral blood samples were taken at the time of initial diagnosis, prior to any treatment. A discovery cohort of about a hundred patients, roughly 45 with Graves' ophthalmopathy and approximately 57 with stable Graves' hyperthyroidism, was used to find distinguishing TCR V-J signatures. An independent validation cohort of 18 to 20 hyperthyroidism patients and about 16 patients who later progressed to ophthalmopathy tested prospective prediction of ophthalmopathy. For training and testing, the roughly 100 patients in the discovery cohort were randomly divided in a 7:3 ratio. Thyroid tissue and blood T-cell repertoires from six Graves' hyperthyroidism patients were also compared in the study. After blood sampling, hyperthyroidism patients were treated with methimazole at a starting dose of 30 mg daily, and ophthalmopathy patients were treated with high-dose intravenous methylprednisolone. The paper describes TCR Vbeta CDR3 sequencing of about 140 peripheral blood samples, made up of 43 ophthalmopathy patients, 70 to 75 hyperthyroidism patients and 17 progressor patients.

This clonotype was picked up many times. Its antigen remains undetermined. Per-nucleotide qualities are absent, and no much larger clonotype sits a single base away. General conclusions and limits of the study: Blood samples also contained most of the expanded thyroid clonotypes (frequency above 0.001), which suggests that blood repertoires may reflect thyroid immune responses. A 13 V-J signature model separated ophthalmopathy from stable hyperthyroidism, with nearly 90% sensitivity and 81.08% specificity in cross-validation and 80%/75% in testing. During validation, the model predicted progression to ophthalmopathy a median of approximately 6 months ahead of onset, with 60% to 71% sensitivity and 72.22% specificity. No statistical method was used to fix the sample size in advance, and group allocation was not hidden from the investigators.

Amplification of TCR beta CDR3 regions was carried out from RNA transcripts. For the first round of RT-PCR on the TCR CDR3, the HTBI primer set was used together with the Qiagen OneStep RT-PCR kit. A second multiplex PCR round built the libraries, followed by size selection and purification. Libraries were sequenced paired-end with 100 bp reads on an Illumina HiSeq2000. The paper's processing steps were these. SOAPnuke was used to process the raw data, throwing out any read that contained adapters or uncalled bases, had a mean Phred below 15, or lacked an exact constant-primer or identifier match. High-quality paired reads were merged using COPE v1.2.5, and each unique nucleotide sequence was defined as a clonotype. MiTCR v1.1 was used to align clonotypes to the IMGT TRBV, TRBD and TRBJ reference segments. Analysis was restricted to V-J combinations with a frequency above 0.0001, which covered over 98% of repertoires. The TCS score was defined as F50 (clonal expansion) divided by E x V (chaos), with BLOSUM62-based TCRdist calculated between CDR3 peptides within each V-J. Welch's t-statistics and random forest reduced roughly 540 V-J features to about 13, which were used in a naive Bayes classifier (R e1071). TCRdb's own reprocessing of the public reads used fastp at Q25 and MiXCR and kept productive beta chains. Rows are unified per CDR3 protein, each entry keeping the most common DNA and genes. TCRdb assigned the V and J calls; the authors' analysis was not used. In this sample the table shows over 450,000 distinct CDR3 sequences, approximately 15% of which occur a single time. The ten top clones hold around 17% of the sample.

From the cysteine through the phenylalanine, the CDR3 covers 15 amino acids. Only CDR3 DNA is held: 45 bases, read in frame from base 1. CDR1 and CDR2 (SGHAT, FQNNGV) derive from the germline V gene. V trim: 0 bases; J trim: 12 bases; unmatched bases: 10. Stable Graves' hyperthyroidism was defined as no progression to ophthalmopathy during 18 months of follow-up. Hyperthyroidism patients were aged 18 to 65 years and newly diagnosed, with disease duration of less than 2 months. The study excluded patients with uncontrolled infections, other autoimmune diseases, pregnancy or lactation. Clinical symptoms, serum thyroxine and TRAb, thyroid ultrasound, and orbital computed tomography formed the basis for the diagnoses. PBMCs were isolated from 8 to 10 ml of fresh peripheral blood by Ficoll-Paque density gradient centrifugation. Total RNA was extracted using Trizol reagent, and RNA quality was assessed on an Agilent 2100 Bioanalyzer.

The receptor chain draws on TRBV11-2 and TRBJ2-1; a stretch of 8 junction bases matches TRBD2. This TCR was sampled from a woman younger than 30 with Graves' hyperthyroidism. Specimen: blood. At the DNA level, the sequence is TGTGCCAGCAGCTTAGAAGTCGGGAGGGCCTGGCCGCAGTTCTTC. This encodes CASSLEVGRAWPQFF.